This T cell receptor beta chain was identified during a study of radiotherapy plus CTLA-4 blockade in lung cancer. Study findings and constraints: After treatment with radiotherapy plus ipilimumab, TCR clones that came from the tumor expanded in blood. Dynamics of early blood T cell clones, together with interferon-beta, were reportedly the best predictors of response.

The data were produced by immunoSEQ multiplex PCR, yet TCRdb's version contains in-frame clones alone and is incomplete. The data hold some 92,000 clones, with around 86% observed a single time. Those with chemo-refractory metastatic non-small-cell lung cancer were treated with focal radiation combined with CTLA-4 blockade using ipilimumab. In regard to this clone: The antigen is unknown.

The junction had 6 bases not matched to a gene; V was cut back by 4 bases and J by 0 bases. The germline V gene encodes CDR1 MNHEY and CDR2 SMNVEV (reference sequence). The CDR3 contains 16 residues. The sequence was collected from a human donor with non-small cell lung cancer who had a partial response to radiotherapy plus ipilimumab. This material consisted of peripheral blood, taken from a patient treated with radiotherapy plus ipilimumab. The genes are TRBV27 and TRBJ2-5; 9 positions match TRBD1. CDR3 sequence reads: CASSSLWTGDQETQYF. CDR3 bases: TGTGCCAGCAGTTCATTATGGACAGGGGACCAAGAGACCCAGTACTTC.